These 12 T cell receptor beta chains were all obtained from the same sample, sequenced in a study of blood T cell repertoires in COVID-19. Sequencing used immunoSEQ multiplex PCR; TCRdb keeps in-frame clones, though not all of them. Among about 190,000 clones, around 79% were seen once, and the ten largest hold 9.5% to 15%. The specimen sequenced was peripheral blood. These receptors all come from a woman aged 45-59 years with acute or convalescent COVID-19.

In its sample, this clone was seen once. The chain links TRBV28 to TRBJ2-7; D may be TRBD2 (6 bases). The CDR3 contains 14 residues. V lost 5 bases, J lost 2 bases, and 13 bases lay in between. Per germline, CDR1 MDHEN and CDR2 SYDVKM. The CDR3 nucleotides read TGTGCCAGCAGTGGCGGGGTGGTTGCCTACGAGCAGTACTTC. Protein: CASSGGVVAYEQYF.

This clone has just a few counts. The CDR3 here is CASSFQGFYEQYF. CDR3 sequence (DNA): TGTGCCAGCAGCTTCCAGGGATTCTACGAGCAGTACTTC. J is TRBJ2-7 and V is TRBV5-8, with D tentatively TRBD1 (5 bases). V was clipped by 2 bases and J by 3 bases, with 9 bases between them. The germline gives CDR1 SGHTS, CDR2 YDEGEE. This CDR3 region has 13 residues.

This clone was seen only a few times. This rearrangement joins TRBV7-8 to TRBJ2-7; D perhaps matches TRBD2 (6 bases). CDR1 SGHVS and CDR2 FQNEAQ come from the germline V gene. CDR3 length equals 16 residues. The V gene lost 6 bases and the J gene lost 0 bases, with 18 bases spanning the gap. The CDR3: CASSLRGDFLSYEQYF. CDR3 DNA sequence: TGTGCCAGCAGTCTTAGAGGGGACTTTCTCTCCTACGAGCAGTACTTC.

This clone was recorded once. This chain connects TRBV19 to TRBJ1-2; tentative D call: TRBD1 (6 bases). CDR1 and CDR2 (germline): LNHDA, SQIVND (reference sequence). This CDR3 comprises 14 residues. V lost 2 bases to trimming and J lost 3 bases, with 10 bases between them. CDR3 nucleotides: TGTGCCAGTAGTATAAACAGGGTACACTATGGCTACACCTTC. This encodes CASSINRVHYGYTF.

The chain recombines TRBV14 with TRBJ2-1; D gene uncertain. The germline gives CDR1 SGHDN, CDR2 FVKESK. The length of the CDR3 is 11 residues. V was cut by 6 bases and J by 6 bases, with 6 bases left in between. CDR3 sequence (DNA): TGTGCCAGCAGGTCAGGCAATGAGCAGTTCTTC. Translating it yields CASRSGNEQFF. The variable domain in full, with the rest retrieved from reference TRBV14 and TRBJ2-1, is EAGVTQFPSHSVIEKGQTVTLRCDPISGHDNLYWYRRVMGKEIKFLLHFVKESKQDESGMPNNRFLAERTGGTYSTLKVQPAELEDSGVYFCASRSGNEQFFGPGTRLTVL.

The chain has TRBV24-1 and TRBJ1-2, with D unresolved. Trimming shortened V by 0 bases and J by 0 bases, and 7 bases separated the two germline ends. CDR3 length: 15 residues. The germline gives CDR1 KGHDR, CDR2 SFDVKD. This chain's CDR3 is CATSDLLTPNYGYTF. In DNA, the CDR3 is TGTGCCACCAGTGATTTGTTGACACCTAACTATGGCTACACCTTC.

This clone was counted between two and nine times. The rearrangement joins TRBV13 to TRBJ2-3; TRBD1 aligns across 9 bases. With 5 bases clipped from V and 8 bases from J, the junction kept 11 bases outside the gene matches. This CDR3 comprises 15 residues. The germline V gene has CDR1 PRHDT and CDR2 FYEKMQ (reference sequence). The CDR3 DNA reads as TGTGCCAGCAGCAGAGGGGACAGGGAGAGTCCTACGCAGTATTTT. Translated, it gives CASSRGDRESPTQYF.

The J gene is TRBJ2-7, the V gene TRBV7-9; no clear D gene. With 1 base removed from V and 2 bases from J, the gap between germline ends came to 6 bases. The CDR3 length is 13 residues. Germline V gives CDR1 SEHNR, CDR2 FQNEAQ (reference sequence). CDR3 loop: CASSLGTTYEQYF. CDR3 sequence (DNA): TGTGCCAGCAGCTTAGGAACTACCTACGAGCAGTACTTC.

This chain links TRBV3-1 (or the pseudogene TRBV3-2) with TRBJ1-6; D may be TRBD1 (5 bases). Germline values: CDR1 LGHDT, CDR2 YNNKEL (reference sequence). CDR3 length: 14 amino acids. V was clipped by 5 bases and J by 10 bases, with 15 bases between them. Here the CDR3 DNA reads TGTGCCAGCAGCTTGGGCCGCCAGGGCTCACCCCTCCACTTT. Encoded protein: CASSLGRQGSPLHF.

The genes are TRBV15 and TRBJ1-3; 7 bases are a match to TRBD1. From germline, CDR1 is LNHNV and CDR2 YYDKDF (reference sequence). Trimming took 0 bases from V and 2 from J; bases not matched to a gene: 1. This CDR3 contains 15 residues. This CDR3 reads CATSRDTGAGNTIYF. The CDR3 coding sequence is TGTGCCACCAGCAGAGATACAGGGGCTGGAAACACCATATATTTT.

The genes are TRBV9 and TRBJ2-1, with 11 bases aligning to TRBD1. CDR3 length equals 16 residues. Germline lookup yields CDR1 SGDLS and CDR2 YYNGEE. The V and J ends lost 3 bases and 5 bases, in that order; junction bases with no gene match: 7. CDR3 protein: CASSGIGTGGNNEQFF. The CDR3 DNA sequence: TGTGCCAGCAGCGGAATCGGGACAGGGGGTAACAATGAGCAGTTCTTC.

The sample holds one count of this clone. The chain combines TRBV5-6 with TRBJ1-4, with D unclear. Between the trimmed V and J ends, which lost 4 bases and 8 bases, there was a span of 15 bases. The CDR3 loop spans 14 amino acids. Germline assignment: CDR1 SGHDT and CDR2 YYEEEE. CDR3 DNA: TGTGCCAGCAGCATGCGACAAAGGAGGGAAAAACTGTTTTTT. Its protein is CASSMRQRREKLFF.